The TCR beta chain described here comes from a study of beta chain features in type 1 diabetes (dated by TCRdb to the late 2010s). Broadly, across the study: No differences in mean age, gender distribution, total cell number or subset yield were found between patients and healthy donors. A total of approximately 100 million sorted cells were examined across all samples, and the number of cells per subset was strongly correlated with RNA yield. The study compared the TCRB repertoires of sorted circulating CD4+ T cell subsets in recently diagnosed type 1 diabetes patients with those in matched healthy donors. Regulatory and stem cell-like memory subsets were obtained from only 8 patients and about eight healthy donors, while naive and central memory subsets were obtained from all 30 or so donors. Study-level results and caveats: Because cDNA was sequenced instead of genomic DNA, activated cells with high expression could be over-represented, although the groups did not differ in activation or CD3 levels. Fewer insertions and more nucleotide deletions at VDJ recombination sites were observed in patients with type 1 diabetes, implying thymic rearrangement abnormalities. Only small numbers of individuals were included in the HLA sub-analyses, which left unresolved whether HLA type had any influence on TCRB rearrangement. Shorter templates might be favored by PCR, yet because patient and control samples were amplified and corrected together, any such skew would affect both groups equally. In all four CD4+ subsets, TCRB CDR3 length was moderately but significantly shorter in type 1 diabetes patients. Naive, central memory and regulatory TCRB repertoires appeared to be more alike among patients than among healthy donors.

This clone came up a few times. The antigen it recognizes is unknown. Qualities for individual bases were not recorded, and no much larger clone is one base off. All of the isolated RNA was reverse transcribed with the High Capacity cDNA Reverse Transcription Kit, so expressed TCRB transcripts were sequenced. Naive, central memory and regulatory T cell samples underwent deep immunoSEQ sequencing, averaging around 3.9 million total reads per sample. Sorted cells were lysed in RLT buffer and RNA was extracted with DNase-treated RNeasy Micro or Mini kits, depending on cell number. Each cell subset was processed separately to prevent cross-contamination, with patient and healthy donor samples processed together. The immunoSEQ multiplex PCR was used to amplify TCRB sequences from cDNA, generating 87-bp fragments that spanned the CDR3 region. The amplicons were sequenced using the Illumina HiSeq platform. The original pipeline was this. Synthetic template baselines were used to correct PCR bias computationally, reads within Hamming distance 2 were collapsed, and singletons that could not be merged were discarded. Reads were aligned against IMGT to assign V, D and J genes, CDR3 length and insertions or deletions at six rearrangement sites. Within each subset, clonotype counts were normalized to the number of sorted cells before true diversity and Gini coefficients were calculated with the tcR R package. The overlap coefficient, calculated on TCRB nucleotide sequences, was used to measure repertoire sharing. Out-of-frame TCRB sequences from naive cells were analyzed to stand in for the pre-selection repertoire. Here the immuneACCESS table is served through TCRdb, limited to in-frame sequences with V and J called. Missing clones are a known gap in these copies; in checked studies unresolved V genes cover under half, and the rest lacks a known reason. V and J calls and clone size are copied from that table; D and trimming were computed from the DNA. Recorded for this sample are a few hundred thousand clones; 11% to 15% of them occurred a single time. Around 0.019% of the sample lies in the top ten.

The trim is 8 bases for V and 4 bases for J, with a gap of 16 bases between the germline ends. The CDR3 holds 14 amino acids from the cysteine to the phenylalanine. The retained sequence is limited to the CDR3, 42 bases, with the frame set at the first base. CDR1 and CDR2 were assigned from the germline V gene (reference sequence) as SEHNR and FQNEAQ. A single peripheral blood draw of about 116 mL on average was collected from each donor into heparinised tubes. Using a panel that included CD45RO, CCR7, CD25, CD127, CD95 and CD27, naive, central memory, regulatory and stem cell-like memory CD4+ T cells were sorted on a BD FACSAria II. Every sorted population had a purity above 98%. Right away, PBMCs were isolated by Lymphoprep density gradient centrifugation and were stained directly, with no culture step. To minimize batch effects, samples were stained and sorted in pairs, one healthy donor with one patient per experiment.

The chain is encoded by TRBV7-9 joined to TRBJ2-3, and perhaps TRBD1 as D gene, on 6 matching bases. The TCR sequence derives from a man aged 25-45 years with type 1 diabetes. The sequenced material came from naive CD4+ T cells from blood. Explained via the paper, the cell subset or site label denotes: true naive CD4+ T cells. The CDR3 reads as follows: CASWKGQSADTQYF. In nucleotides, the sequence is TGTGCCAGCTGGAAGGGACAATCCGCAGATACGCAGTATTTT.